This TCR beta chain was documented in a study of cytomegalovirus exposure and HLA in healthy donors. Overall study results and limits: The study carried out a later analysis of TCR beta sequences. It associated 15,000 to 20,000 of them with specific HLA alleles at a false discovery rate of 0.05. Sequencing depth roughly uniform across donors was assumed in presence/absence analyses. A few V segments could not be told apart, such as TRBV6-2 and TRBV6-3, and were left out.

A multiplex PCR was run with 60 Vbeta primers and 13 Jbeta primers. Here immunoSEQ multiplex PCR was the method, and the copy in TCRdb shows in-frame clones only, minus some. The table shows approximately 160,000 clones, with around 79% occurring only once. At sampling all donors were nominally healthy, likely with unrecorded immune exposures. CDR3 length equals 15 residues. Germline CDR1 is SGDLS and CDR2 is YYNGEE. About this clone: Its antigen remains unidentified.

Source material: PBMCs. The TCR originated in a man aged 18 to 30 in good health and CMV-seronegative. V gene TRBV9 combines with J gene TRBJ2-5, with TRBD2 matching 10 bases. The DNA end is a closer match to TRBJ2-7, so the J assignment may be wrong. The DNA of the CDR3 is TGTGCCAGCAGCGCTAGCGGGAGAGCTGGGAACGAGCAGTACTTC. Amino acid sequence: CASSASGRAGNEQYF.